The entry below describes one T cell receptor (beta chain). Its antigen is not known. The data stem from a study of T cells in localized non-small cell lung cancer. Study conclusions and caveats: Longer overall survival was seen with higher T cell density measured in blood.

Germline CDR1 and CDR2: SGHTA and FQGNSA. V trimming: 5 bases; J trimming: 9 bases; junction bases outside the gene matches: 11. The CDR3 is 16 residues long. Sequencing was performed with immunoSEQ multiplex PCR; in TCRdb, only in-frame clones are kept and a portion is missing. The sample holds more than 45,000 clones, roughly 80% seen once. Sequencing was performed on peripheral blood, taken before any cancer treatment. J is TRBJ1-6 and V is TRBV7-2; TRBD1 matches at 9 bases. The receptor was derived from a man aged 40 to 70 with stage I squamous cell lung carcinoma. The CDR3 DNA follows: TGTGCCAGCAGCCCAAGACAGGGGGGCCAAGGTTCACCCCTCCACTTT. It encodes CASSPRQGGQGSPLHF.